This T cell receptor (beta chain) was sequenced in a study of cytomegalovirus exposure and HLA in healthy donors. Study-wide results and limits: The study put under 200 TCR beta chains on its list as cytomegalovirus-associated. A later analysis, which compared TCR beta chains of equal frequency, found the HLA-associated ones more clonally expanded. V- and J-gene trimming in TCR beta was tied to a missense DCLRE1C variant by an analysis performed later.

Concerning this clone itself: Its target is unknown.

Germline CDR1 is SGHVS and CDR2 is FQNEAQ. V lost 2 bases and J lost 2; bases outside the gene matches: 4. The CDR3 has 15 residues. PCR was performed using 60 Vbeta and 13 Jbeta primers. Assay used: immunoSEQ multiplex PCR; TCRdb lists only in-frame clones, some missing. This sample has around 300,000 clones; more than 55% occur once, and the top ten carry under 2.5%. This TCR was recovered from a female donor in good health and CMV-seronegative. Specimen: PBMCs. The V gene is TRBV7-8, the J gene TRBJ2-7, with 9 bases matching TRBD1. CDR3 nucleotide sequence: TGTGCCAGCAGCTTAATGGGGACAGGGCCCTACGAGCAGTACTTC. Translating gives CASSLMGTGPYEQYF.